The 5 T cell receptor beta chains listed next were all sequenced from one sample in a study of blood T cells in healthy people across ages. A second PCR, run for about 7 to 11 cycles, used a sample-barcoded 5' primer plus a J-beta primer mix. One entry per CDR3 protein, called by TCRdb with MiXCR from the 5' RACE reads. This table has hundreds of thousands of distinct CDR3 sequences, roughly three fifths appearing once. Sequenced input: blood. These receptors all come from a man in his forties in good health.

This clonotype has a single count. The gene calls are TRBV7-3 and TRBJ2-1; D is unclear. Germline V gene data show CDR1 as SGHTA and CDR2 as FQGTGA. The germline V and J ends were trimmed by 5 bases and 0 bases, with 14 bases remaining between them. CDR3 length: 16 amino acids. The DNA of the CDR3 is TGTGCCAGCAGCCCAATAGTGGTAAGCTCCTACAATGAGCAGTTCTTC. Its translation is CASSPIVVSSYNEQFF.

V gene TRBV11-2 combines with J gene TRBJ1-6; a weak D match, TRBD1 (5 bases). Deletions cut 4 bases from V and 7 bases from J, with 11 bases between. The CDR3 is 14 amino acids. In germline, CDR1 is SGHAT, CDR2 FQNNGV. This CDR3 reads CASSSGSLNSPLHF. In DNA form, the CDR3 reads TGTGCCAGCAGCTCAGGGTCCCTGAATTCACCCCTCCACTTT.

The gene calls are TRBV30 and TRBJ1-2; D gene uncertain. V lost 1 base and J lost 6, with 12 bases in between. The V gene's germline CDR1 is GTSNPN and CDR2 SVGIG (reference sequence). This CDR3 spans 13 amino acids. The CDR3 DNA follows: TGTGCCTGGAGTGGGAGGCAAAGGGATGGCTACACCTTC. This codes for CAWSGRQRDGYTF.

The rearrangement uses TRBV6-2 or TRBV6-3 and TRBJ2-5; D uncertain. V lost 0 bases to trimming and J lost 2 bases, with 7 bases between them. The CDR3 is 14 residues long. The germline V gene encodes CDR1 MNHEY and CDR2 SVGEGT. The CDR3 protein is CASSYSSFQETQYF. CDR3 in DNA: TGTGCCAGCAGTTACTCGTCGTTTCAAGAGACCCAGTACTTC.

In DNA, the CDR3 is TGTGCCAGCAGCTTAGGCGGGAAAATCAATGAGCAGTTCTTC. Translation gives CASSLGGKINEQFF. This chain connects TRBV11-2 to TRBJ2-1; weak D call: TRBD2 (6 bases). CDR1 and CDR2 from the germline V gene are SGHAT and FQNNGV. The V and J ends lost 1 base and 6 bases respectively, with 10 bases between them. This CDR3 region has 14 residues.